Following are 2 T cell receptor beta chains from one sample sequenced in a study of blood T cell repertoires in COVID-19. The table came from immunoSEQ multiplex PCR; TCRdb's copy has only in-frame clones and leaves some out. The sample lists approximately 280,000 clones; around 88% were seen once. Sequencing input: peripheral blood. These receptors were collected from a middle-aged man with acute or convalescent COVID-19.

The CDR3 loop reads CASSYSAQGVEKLFF. CDR3 coding DNA: TGTGCCAGCAGTTACTCCGCCCAAGGAGTTGAAAAACTGTTTTTT. The chain employs TRBV6-5 and TRBJ1-4; D is ambiguous. The CDR3 runs 15 residues. From germline, CDR1 is MNHEY and CDR2 SVGAGI. The V gene lost 0 bases and the J gene lost 7 bases, with 12 bases spanning the gap.

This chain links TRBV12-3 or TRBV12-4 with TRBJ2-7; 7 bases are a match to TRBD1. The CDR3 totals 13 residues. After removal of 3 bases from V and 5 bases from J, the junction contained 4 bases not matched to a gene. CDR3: CASSLAGGHEQYF. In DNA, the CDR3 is TGTGCCAGCAGTTTGGCAGGGGGTCACGAGCAGTACTTC.